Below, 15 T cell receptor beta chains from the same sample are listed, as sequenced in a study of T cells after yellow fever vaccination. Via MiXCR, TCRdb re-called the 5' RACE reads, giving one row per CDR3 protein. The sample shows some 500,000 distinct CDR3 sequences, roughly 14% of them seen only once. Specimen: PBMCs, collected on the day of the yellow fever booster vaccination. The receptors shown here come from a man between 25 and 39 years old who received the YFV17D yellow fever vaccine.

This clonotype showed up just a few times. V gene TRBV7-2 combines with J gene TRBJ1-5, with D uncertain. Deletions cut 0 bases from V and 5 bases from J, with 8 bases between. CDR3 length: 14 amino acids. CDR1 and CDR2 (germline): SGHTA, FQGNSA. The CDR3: CASSLAYAYQPQHF. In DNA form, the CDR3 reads TGTGCCAGCAGCTTAGCATACGCTTATCAGCCCCAGCATTTT.

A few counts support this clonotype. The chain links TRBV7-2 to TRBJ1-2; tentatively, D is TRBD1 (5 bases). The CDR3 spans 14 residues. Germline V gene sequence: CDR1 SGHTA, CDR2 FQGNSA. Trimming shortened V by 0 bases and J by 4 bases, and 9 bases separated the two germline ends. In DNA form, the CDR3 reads TGTGCCAGCAGCTTAGCTCCAGGGCTCTATGGCTACACCTTC. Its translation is CASSLAPGLYGYTF.

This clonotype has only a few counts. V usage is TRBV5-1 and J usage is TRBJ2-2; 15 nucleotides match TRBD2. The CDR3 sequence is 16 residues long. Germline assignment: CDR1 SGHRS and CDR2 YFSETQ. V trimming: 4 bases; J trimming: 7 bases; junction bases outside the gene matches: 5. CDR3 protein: CASSLGLAGGRGELFF. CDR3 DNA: TGCGCCAGCAGCCTTGGACTAGCGGGAGGGCGCGGGGAGCTGTTTTTT.

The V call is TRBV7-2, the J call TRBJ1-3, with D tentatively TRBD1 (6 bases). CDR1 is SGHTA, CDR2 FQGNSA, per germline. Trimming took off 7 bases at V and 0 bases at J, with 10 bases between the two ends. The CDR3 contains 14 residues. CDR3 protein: CASTRGDSGNTIYF. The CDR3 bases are TGTGCCAGCACTAGGGGGGACTCTGGAAACACCATATATTTT.

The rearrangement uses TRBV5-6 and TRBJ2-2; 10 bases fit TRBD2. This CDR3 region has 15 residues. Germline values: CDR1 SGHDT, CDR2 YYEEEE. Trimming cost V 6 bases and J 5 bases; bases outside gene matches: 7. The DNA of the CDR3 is TGTGCCAGCATCTCTAGCGGGAGACCGACCGGGGAGCTGTTTTTT. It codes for CASISSGRPTGELFF.

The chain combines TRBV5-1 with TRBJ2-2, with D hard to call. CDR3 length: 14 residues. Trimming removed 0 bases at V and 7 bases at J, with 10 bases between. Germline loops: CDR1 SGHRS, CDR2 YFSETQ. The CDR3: CASSLGTTGGELFF. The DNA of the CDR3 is TGCGCCAGCAGCTTGGGTACTACTGGCGGGGAGCTGTTTTTT.

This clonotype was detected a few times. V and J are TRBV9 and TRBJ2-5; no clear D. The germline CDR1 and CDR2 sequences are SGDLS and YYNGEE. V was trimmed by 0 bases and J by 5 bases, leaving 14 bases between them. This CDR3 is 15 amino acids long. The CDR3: CASSVGRTLWETQYF. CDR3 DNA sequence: TGTGCCAGCAGCGTAGGTCGAACCCTCTGGGAGACCCAGTACTTC.

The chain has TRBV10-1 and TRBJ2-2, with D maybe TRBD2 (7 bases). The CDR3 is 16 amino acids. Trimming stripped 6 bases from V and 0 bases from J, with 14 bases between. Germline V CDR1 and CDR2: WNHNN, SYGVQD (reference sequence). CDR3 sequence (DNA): TGCGCCAGCAGGGGAGGGGGACCTTCGAACACCGGGGAGCTGTTTTTT. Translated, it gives CASRGGGPSNTGELFF.

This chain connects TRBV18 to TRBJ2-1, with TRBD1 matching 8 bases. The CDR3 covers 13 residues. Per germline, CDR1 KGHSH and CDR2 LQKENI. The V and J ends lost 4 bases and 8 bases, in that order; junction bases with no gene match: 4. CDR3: CASSRQGIYEQFF. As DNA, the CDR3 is TGTGCCAGCTCACGACAGGGGATTTATGAGCAGTTCTTC.

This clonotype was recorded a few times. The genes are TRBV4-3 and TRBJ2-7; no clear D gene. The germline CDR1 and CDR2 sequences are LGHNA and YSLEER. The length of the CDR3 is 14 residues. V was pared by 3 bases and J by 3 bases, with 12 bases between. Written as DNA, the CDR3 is TGCGCCAGCAGCCAGGGGTACGAAGGCTACGAGCAGTACTTC. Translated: CASSQGYEGYEQYF.

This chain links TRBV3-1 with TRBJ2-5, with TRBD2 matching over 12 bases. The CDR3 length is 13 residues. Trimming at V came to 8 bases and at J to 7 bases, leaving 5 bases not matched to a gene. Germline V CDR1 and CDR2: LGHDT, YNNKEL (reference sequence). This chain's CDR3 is CASRTSGATTQYF. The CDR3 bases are TGTGCCAGCCGGACTAGCGGGGCGACGACCCAGTACTTC.

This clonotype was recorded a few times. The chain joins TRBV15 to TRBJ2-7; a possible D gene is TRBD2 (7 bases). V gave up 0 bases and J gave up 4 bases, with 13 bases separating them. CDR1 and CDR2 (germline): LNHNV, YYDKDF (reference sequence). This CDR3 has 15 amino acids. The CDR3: CATSRDGGGRYEQYF. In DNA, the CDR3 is TGTGCCACCAGCAGAGATGGGGGCGGGAGATACGAGCAGTACTTC.

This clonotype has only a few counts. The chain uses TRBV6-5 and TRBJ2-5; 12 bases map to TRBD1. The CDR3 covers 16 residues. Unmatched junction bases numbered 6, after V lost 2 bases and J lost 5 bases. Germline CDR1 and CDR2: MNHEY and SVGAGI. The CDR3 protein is CASSYGGQGARETQYF. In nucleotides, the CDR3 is TGTGCCAGCAGTTACGGGGGACAGGGGGCGCGGGAGACCCAGTACTTC.

CDR3 sequence (DNA): TGTGCCAGTAGTAGGGTGGGGCAGAGCCTTCAGCCCCAGCATTTT. The encoded protein is CASSRVGQSLQPQHF. This chain links TRBV19 with TRBJ1-5; D possibly corresponds to TRBD1 (5 bases). The V gene's germline CDR1 is LNHDA and CDR2 SQIVND (reference sequence). The length of the CDR3 is 15 residues. Deletions cut 4 bases from V and 6 bases from J, with 16 bases between.

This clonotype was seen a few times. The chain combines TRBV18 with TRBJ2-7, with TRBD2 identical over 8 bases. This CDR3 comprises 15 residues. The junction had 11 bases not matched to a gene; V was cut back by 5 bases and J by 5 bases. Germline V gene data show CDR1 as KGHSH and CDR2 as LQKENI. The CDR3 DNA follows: TGTGCCAGCTCAAGCGGGGGCGCCAGTTCCCACGAGCAGTACTTC. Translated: CASSSGGASSHEQYF.